These T cell receptor beta chains were read from a single sample in a study of T-cell reconstitution after alpha-beta-depleted transplantation in children. One entry per CDR3 protein results from TCRdb running MiXCR on the PCR reads. The sample holds about 980,000 distinct CDR3 sequences, 25% to 30% seen once. Sequenced material: PBMCs, mostly from graft donor cells, taken 360 days after TCRalphabeta/CD19-depleted stem cell transplant. The receptors were sampled from a boy younger than two who had a stem cell transplant for SCID, so the T cells may come from the graft donor. CDR3s include the opening cysteine and the closing phenylalanine or tryptophan. D genes are given only for firm matches. Size tells how often a clone was seen (once, few, many) or the class of an expanded clone, and some rows leave it out.

size: -; D: -; V: TRBV6-6; J: TRBJ1-6; DNA: TGTGCCGGGAGGCAGGGCGCTCAAGCCCTCCACTTT; CDR3: CAGRQGAQALHF
size: -; D: -; V: TRBV2; J: TRBJ2-3; DNA: TGTGCCAGCAGTGACGGCTCTAGCACAGATACGCAGTATTTT; CDR3: CASSDGSSTDTQYF
size: -; D: -; V: TRBV6-5; J: TRBJ1-5; DNA: TGTGCCAGCAGTTATTCCAGGGTGGATCAGCCCCAGCATTTT; CDR3: CASSYSRVDQPQHF
size: -; D: TRBD1; V: TRBV29-1; J: TRBJ2-2; DNA: TGCAGCGCCCGGACAGGGATTACCGGGGAGCTGTTTTTT; CDR3: CSARTGITGELFF
size: -; D: TRBD2; V: TRBV12-3/TRBV12-4; J: TRBJ2-1; DNA: TGTGCCAGCAGTTTAAACGGCGGGGGGAATGAGCAGTTCTTC; CDR3: CASSLNGGGNEQFF
size: few; D: -; V: TRBV6-5; J: TRBJ2-5; DNA: TGTGCCAGCAGTTATCGTGGGGGACCGCCAGAGACCCAGTACTTC; CDR3: CASSYRGGPPETQYF
size: few; D: TRBD2; V: TRBV5-1; J: TRBJ2-3; DNA: TGCGCCAGCAGCTGGGAAGCGGGGGCCCGCACAGATACGCAGTATTTT; CDR3: CASSWEAGARTDTQYF
size: few; D: TRBD1; V: TRBV4-1; J: TRBJ1-5; DNA: TGCGCCAGCAGCCAGGGGGACAGGGTAGGCAATCAGCCCCAGCATTTT; CDR3: CASSQGDRVGNQPQHF
size: few; D: -; V: TRBV6-5; J: TRBJ1-1; DNA: TGTGCCAGCAGTTACCTTACAGGGACTGAAGCTTTCTTT; CDR3: CASSYLTGTEAFF
size: few; D: TRBD1; V: TRBV30; J: TRBJ2-1; DNA: TGTGCCTGGATCGGTCACCGGGGACAGGGGTGGAATGAGCAGTTCTTC; CDR3: CAWIGHRGQGWNEQFF
size: -; D: -; V: TRBV15; J: TRBJ2-4; DNA: TGTGCCACCCTGGACAGAAGAAACATTCAGTACTTC; CDR3: CATLDRRNIQYF
size: -; D: -; V: TRBV25-1; J: TRBJ2-1; DNA: TGTGCCAGCAGTGAATCCCGGCGGGGACAGTTCTTC; CDR3: CASSESRRGQFF
size: -; D: -; V: TRBV29-1; J: TRBJ1-1; DNA: TGCAGCGCCAGCGACCGGAGTGAAGCTTTCTTT; CDR3: CSASDRSEAFF
size: -; D: -; V: TRBV4-1; J: TRBJ2-3; DNA: TGCGCCAGCAGCCAAGAAGGGCAGGGGACGAGCACAGATACGCAGTATTTT; CDR3: CASSQEGQGTSTDTQYF
size: -; D: TRBD1; V: TRBV6-1; J: TRBJ1-1; DNA: TGTGCCAGCAGTCTAGAGACCCCAGGGGGCAGGACTGAAGCTTTCTTT; CDR3: CASSLETPGGRTEAFF
size: many; D: -; V: TRBV28; J: TRBJ1-4; DNA: TGTGCCACCAAGGACGGTGCAACTAATGAAAAACTGTTTTTT; CDR3: CATKDGATNEKLFF
size: -; D: TRBD1; V: TRBV6-6; J: TRBJ1-2; DNA: TGTGCCAGCAGGAGACAGGGGGTGGATGGCTACACCTTC; CDR3: CASRRQGVDGYTF
size: -; D: TRBD1; V: TRBV5-1; J: TRBJ2-1; DNA: TGCGCCAGCAGCTTAGGCGTGCAGGGGGAGTACAATGAGCAGTTCTTC; CDR3: CASSLGVQGEYNEQFF
size: -; D: -; V: TRBV12-3/TRBV12-4; J: TRBJ1-3; DNA: TGTGCCAGCAGTTTCTTGGGACGGAACAGAAACACCATATATTTT; CDR3: CASSFLGRNRNTIYF
size: -; D: TRBD1; V: TRBV11-2; J: TRBJ2-2; DNA: TGTGCCAGCAGCCGGACAGGTCCTGAAGAGCTGTTTTTT; CDR3: CASSRTGPEELFF
size: -; D: -; V: TRBV20-1; J: TRBJ2-7; DNA: TGCAGTGCTAGAGCTACCACCTACGAGCAGTACTTC; CDR3: CSARATTYEQYF
size: -; D: TRBD2; V: TRBV11-2; J: TRBJ2-3; DNA: TGTGCCAGCAGCTTAAAGATCGCCCGGACTAGCGGGGGGCTGGCAGATACGCAGTATTTT; CDR3: CASSLKIARTSGGLADTQYF